The 14 T cell receptor beta chains given below trace back to one sample, sequenced in a study of CD8 T cells in Susac syndrome. Random hexamers primed reverse transcription of roughly 0.5 to 1 ug RNA. Each CDR3 protein gets one entry after TCRdb re-called the immunoSEQ multiplex PCR reads with MiXCR. The sample shows around 180,000 distinct CDR3 sequences, approximately 94% of them seen only once. The specimen sequenced was CD4+ T cells from PBMCs. The receptor source for this set is a human donor with multiple sclerosis.

The gene calls are TRBV5-1 and TRBJ1-1; D is unresolved. The ends were cut back, 0 bases at V and 1 base at J, with 10 bases in the middle. Per germline, CDR1 SGHRS and CDR2 YFSETQ. CDR3 size: 15 residues. CDR3 protein: CASSLETWTNTEAFF. CDR3 bases: TGCGCCAGCAGCTTGGAAACCTGGACGAACACTGAAGCTTTCTTT. Full variable domain (outside the CDR3, taken from reference TRBV5-1 and TRBJ1-1): KAGVTQTPRYLIKTRGQQVTLSCSPISGHRSVSWYQQTPGQGLQFLFEYFSETQRNKGNFPGRFSGRQFSNSRSEMNVSTLELGDSALYLCASSLETWTNTEAFFGQGTRLTVV.

V usage is TRBV4-3 and J usage is TRBJ1-6; a possible D gene is TRBD1 (6 bases). CDR3 length equals 18 residues. Deletions cut 1 base from V and 6 bases from J, with 19 bases between. Germline V gene lookup returns CDR1 LGHNA and CDR2 YSLEER. This chain's CDR3 is CASSQGPPQQGPNSPLHF. Here the CDR3 DNA reads TGCGCCAGCAGCCAAGGGCCGCCCCAACAGGGACCTAATTCACCCCTCCACTTT.

The J gene is TRBJ2-3, the V gene TRBV20-1; D may be TRBD1 or TRBD2 (7 bases each). This CDR3 contains 15 residues. With 0 bases removed from V and 5 bases from J, the gap between germline ends came to 15 bases. Germline lookup yields CDR1 DFQATT and CDR2 SNEGSKA (reference sequence). CDR3 residues: CSARDQGGMIDTQYF. The CDR3 bases are TGCAGTGCTAGAGACCAGGGGGGGATGATAGATACGCAGTATTTT.

Comment on this clonotype: The DNA is omitted, as the CDR3 cannot be located on it reliably, and the CDR3 follows TCRdb's listing. V usage is TRBV23-1 and J usage is TRBJ1-1; the D call of TRBD1 is as the table states it, not checked on the DNA. TRBV23-1 is recorded as an ORF, its role being uncertain. The CDR3 comprises 11 residues, both ends counted. CDR3 region: CATGEPLKLSF.

This chain connects TRBV29-1 to TRBJ2-5, with no clear D. The ends were cut back, 2 bases at V and 5 bases at J, with 9 bases in the middle. The length of the CDR3 is 12 residues. Germline loops: CDR1 SQVTM, CDR2 ANQGSEA. The CDR3 loop is CSVEPLHETQYF. The DNA for the CDR3 is TGCAGCGTTGAACCCCTACACGAGACCCAGTACTTC. The variable domain in full, with the rest retrieved from reference TRBV29-1 and TRBJ2-5, is SAVISQKPSRDICQRGTSLTIQCQVDSQVTMMFWYRQQPGQSLTLIATANQGSEATYESGFVIDKFPISRPNLTFSTLTVSNMSPEDSSIYLCSVEPLHETQYFGPGTRLLVL.

The rearrangement joins TRBV12-3 or TRBV12-4 to TRBJ2-7; 9 bases line up with TRBD1. V gave up 1 base and J gave up 2 bases; unmatched junction bases: 3. The CDR3 has 15 residues. The DNA of the CDR3 is TGTGCCAGCAGTTTAGGCCGGGACAGGGCCTACGAGCAGTACTTC. Residues: CASSLGRDRAYEQYF.

The chain recombines TRBV4-1 with TRBJ2-5, with D unclear. V lost 5 bases and J 4 bases, leaving 8 bases between the germline ends. CDR3 length: 12 residues. In germline, CDR1 is MGHRA, CDR2 YSYEKL. The CDR3 spells CASSSVPETQYF. The CDR3 region has the DNA TGCGCCAGCAGCTCAGTCCCAGAGACCCAGTACTTC.

This clonotype was observed a single time. The chain employs TRBV7-8 and TRBJ2-3; no clear D gene. The CDR3 has 16 amino acids. Trimming shortened V by 6 bases and J by 0 bases, and 16 bases separated the two germline ends. Germline lookup yields CDR1 SGHVS and CDR2 FQNEAQ. The DNA of the CDR3 is TGTGCCAGCAGGCTCACACTCTCTTCCAGCACAGATACGCAGTATTTT. It yields the protein CASRLTLSSSTDTQYF.

The V gene is TRBV27, the J gene TRBJ2-7, with D perhaps being TRBD1 or TRBD2 (5 bases each). CDR1 and CDR2 from the germline V gene are MNHEY and SMNVEV (reference sequence). This CDR3 spans 15 amino acids. The V end lost 4 bases, the J end lost 5 bases, and 18 bases lay between the germline ends. The CDR3 is CASSSAGAGENEQYF. The CDR3 bases are TGTGCCAGCAGTTCCGCCGGGGCAGGAGAGAACGAGCAGTACTTC.

The count of this clonotype is one. The chain is built from TRBV29-1 and TRBJ2-5; a possible D gene is TRBD1 (6 bases). The V gene's germline CDR1 is SQVTM and CDR2 ANQGSEA. The CDR3 covers 11 residues. V lost 7 bases and J lost 5, with 11 bases in between. CDR3 amino acids: CSAGVGETQYF. The CDR3 nucleotides are TGCAGCGCAGGGGTCGGGGAGACCCAGTACTTC.

The chain uses TRBV19 and TRBJ1-6; no definite D call. V dropped 2 bases and J dropped 11 bases, with 7 bases sitting between them. CDR1 is LNHDA, CDR2 SQIVND, per germline (reference sequence). The CDR3 has 12 amino acids. CDR3 region: CASSIREAPLHF. DNA for the CDR3: TGTGCCAGTAGTATACGGGAAGCACCCCTCCACTTT. The entire variable domain, with the rest obtained from reference TRBV19 and TRBJ1-6, is as follows: DGGITQSPKYLFRKEGQNVTLSCEQNLNHDAMYWYRQDPGQGLRLIYYSQIVNDFQKGDIAEGYSVSREKKESFPLTVTSAQKNPTAFYLCASSIREAPLHFGNGTRLTVT.

The V gene is TRBV4-1, the J gene TRBJ1-6; D uncertain. CDR1 is MGHRA, CDR2 YSYEKL, per germline. V shed 1 base and J shed 8 bases, with 12 bases lying between them. The CDR3 spans 15 residues. CDR3 residues: CASSQASGEDSPLHF. CDR3 nucleotide sequence: TGCGCCAGCAGCCAAGCATCTGGGGAAGATTCACCCCTCCACTTT.

The V call is TRBV30, the J call TRBJ1-6, with 9 positions matching TRBD1. The CDR3 consists of 14 residues. J was trimmed by 8 bases and V by 4 bases; bases with no gene match: 6. Germline CDR1 and CDR2: GTSNPN and SVGIG (reference sequence). Written as DNA, the CDR3 is TGTGCCTGGAACCCGACAGGGGGGGATTCACCCCTCCACTTT. Its translation: CAWNPTGGDSPLHF.

The V call is TRBV18, the J call TRBJ1-1; tentative D call: TRBD1 (6 bases). From germline, CDR1 is KGHSH and CDR2 LQKENI. There are 13 residues in the CDR3. V gave up 2 bases and J gave up 6 bases, with 10 bases separating them. As DNA, the CDR3 is TGTGCCAGCTCACCAGACAGGTATTCTGAAGCTTTCTTT. The encoded protein is CASSPDRYSEAFF.